Listed here are 28 T cell receptor beta chains from one sample, sequenced in a study of prognosis after radiotherapy for stage I lung cancer. With two-round multiplex PCR, TCR beta CDR3 sequences were amplified from genomic DNA. Primers specific to each TRBV and TRBJ gene were used in first-round PCR. TCRdb reanalysed the multiplex PCR reads using MiXCR and keeps one entry per CDR3 protein. Of around 31,000 distinct CDR3 sequences listed, 25% to 40% are singletons. The source material was PBMCs, sampled before or after stereotactic body radiation therapy (not recorded which). These receptors were collected from a donor of 50 years or more with non-small cell lung cancer.

In this sample, this clonotype turned up once. This rearrangement joins TRBV28 to TRBJ2-3; 9 nucleotides align to TRBD1. The CDR3 extends over 14 amino acids. J gave up 4 bases and V 6 bases, and 5 bases lay outside the gene matches. Germline values: CDR1 MDHEN, CDR2 SYDVKM. The CDR3 reads CASRWRTGADTQYF. The CDR3 DNA reads as TGTGCCAGCAGATGGAGGACAGGGGCAGATACGCAGTATTTT.

This clonotype was seen a single time. A far larger clone is a single base away, which makes a read error likely. The rearrangement uses TRBV6-9 and TRBJ2-3; 9 nucleotides match TRBD2. Per germline, CDR1 MNHGY and CDR2 SVAAGI. The trim removed 3 bases at V and 0 bases at J, leaving 13 bases unmatched. This CDR3 has 19 residues. The CDR3 is CASSYSGGIAGDSTDTQYF. The CDR3 region has the DNA TGTGCCAGCAGTTACTCAGGCGGGATAGCGGGAGACAGCACAGATACGCAGTATTTT.

This clonotype was recorded many times. The V gene is TRBV7-3, the J gene TRBJ2-2; TRBD1 might be the D (7 bases). The CDR3 covers 19 residues. Germline CDR1 and CDR2: SGHTA and FQGTGA. V shed 1 base and J shed 1 base, with 19 bases lying between them. CDR3 DNA sequence: TGTGCCAGCAGCTTAAAGGGGGGCAGGGGGACCCAGAACACCGGGGAGCTGTTTTTT. Translating it yields CASSLKGGRGTQNTGELFF. Looking up the rest from reference TRBV7-3 and TRBJ2-2 gives the full variable domain: GAGVSQTPSNKVTEKGKYVELRCDPISGHTALYWYRQSLGQGPEFLIYFQGTGAADDSGLPNDRFFAVRPEGSVSTLKIQRTERGDSAVYLCASSLKGGRGTQNTGELFFGEGSRLTVL.

CDR3: CASSPPGGPLGEKYF. The CDR3, as DNA: TGTGCCAGCAGCCCGCCAGGGGGCCCGCTTGGTGAGAAGTACTTC. The V call is TRBV7-9, the J call TRBJ2-7, with 8 bases that match TRBD1. J lost 11 bases, V lost 5 bases, and 17 bases had no gene match. The CDR3 has 15 amino acids. The germline V gene encodes CDR1 SEHNR and CDR2 FQNEAQ (reference sequence).

This clonotype was observed a handful of times. A read error is likely here: a far larger clone is one base away. The chain carries TRBV12-3 or TRBV12-4 and TRBJ2-7; 16 nucleotides line up with TRBD2. V was clipped by 7 bases and J by 7 bases; unmatched bases: 16. This CDR3 is 18 amino acids long. The CDR3 coding sequence is TGTGCCAGCACCCCAGGGACTAGCGGGAGGGCTTGGAACAATGAGCAGTACTTC. Protein sequence: CASTPGTSGRAWNNEQYF.

J is TRBJ1-1 and V is TRBV20-1, with D perhaps TRBD1 (6 bases). CDR3 length: 12 amino acids. CDR1 and CDR2 (germline): DFQATT, SNEGSKA (reference sequence). V was shortened by 2 bases and J by 9 bases, with 13 bases between the two germline ends. The DNA of the CDR3 is TGCAGTGCTAGACCAGGGGTGGATAAAGCTTTCTTT. As protein: CSARPGVDKAFF.

The chain carries TRBV6-2 or TRBV6-3 and TRBJ1-2; 9 bases match TRBD1. Germline V CDR1 and CDR2: MNHEY, SVGEGT. This CDR3 region has 14 residues. With V trimmed by 6 bases and J by 2 bases, 4 bases remained unmatched. The CDR3 here is CASSPDRGNYGYTF. For the CDR3, the DNA is TGTGCCAGCAGCCCCGACAGGGGGAACTATGGCTACACCTTC.

As for this clonotype: Being one base from a much bigger clone, this may be a read error. The rearrangement links TRBV11-1 to TRBJ2-3; D is unresolved. V was clipped by 6 bases and J by 11 bases, with 18 bases between them. Germline V CDR1 and CDR2: SGHAT, FQDESV (reference sequence). The length of the CDR3 is 13 residues. The CDR3 region is CASSPDPHRMQYF. Written as DNA, the CDR3 is TGTGCCAGCAGTCCAGACCCGCACCGTATGCAGTATTTT.

The chain links TRBV18 to TRBJ1-1; D remains unclear. V was shortened by 5 bases and J by 3 bases, with 7 bases between the two germline ends. This CDR3 is built from 12 residues. The germline V gene has CDR1 KGHSH and CDR2 LQKENI. The CDR3 sequence: CASSMDDTEAFF. In nucleotides, the CDR3 is TGTGCCAGCTCAATGGATGACACTGAAGCTTTCTTT.

About this clonotype: A much larger clone differs by one base, so this may be a read error. The V gene is TRBV29-1, the J gene TRBJ1-2; the D is unclear. Per germline, CDR1 SQVTM and CDR2 ANQGSEA. The CDR3 contains 13 residues. DNA for the CDR3: TGCAGCGTTTCCGAAGCCCCGGACTATAGCTACACCTTC. Translating it yields CSVSEAPDYSYTF.

This clonotype was seen repeatedly, ten times or more. V and J are TRBV12-3 or TRBV12-4 and TRBJ2-7; a weak D match, TRBD2 (5 bases). The V end was cut by 2 bases, the J end by 0 bases, with 8 bases between. This CDR3 region has 14 residues. This CDR3 reads CASSLRRSSYEQYF. DNA for the CDR3: TGTGCCAGCAGTTTAAGGAGGAGCTCCTACGAGCAGTACTTC.

The rearrangement links TRBV5-1 to TRBJ2-1; TRBD2 matches 9 bases. J lost 15 bases, V lost 3 bases, and 7 bases had no gene match. This CDR3 is 12 amino acids long. Germline V gene data show CDR1 as SGHRS and CDR2 as YFSETQ. DNA of the CDR3: TGCGCCAGCAGCTCCGTAGCGGGAGAGATGTTCTTC. As protein: CASSSVAGEMFF.

This clonotype has only one observation. This chain connects TRBV27 to TRBJ2-2; unclear D gene. The CDR3 totals 14 residues. Trimming took 8 bases from V and 10 from J, leaving 20 bases between them. Per the germline V gene, CDR1 is MNHEY and CDR2 is SMNVEV (reference sequence). The CDR3 sequence: CASGQGSTAVELFF. DNA for the CDR3: TGTGCCAGCGGTCAAGGCAGTACGGCCGTGGAGCTGTTTTTT.

This clonotype was seen many times. This sequence joins TRBV24-1 and TRBJ1-3, with D unclear. The ends were cut back, 7 bases at V and 3 bases at J, with 3 bases in the middle. The CDR3 extends over 11 amino acids. The germline CDR1 and CDR2 sequences are KGHDR and SFDVKD. The CDR3 loop reads CATSFGNTIYF. CDR3 nucleotides: TGTGCCACCAGCTTTGGAAACACCATATATTTT.

This clonotype has at least ten counts. In DNA form, the CDR3 reads TGCGCCAGCACTGTTGGAACTAATGAAAAACTGTTTTTT. Residues: CASTVGTNEKLFF. The chain has TRBV5-1 and TRBJ1-4; D remains ambiguous. The CDR3 has 13 residues. V dropped 6 bases and J dropped 1 base, with 7 bases sitting between them. CDR1 SGHRS and CDR2 YFSETQ come from the germline V gene.

At least ten counts were recorded for this clonotype. This sequence joins TRBV5-1 and TRBJ1-1; TRBD1 is a possible D gene (5 bases). Germline V gene sequence: CDR1 SGHRS, CDR2 YFSETQ. V was clipped by 7 bases and J by 2 bases, with 24 bases between them. The CDR3 is 17 amino acids. CDR3: CASRGAGPILINTEAFF. The CDR3 nucleotides are TGCGCCAGCCGCGGGGCAGGGCCCATTTTAATTAACACTGAAGCTTTCTTT.

This clonotype was found a few times. This may be a read error: a much more frequent sequence differs by one nucleotide. V is TRBV6-2 or TRBV6-3 and J is TRBJ2-5; TRBD1 or TRBD2 may be the D gene (6 bases each). Trimming took off 7 bases at V and 4 bases at J, with 16 bases between the two ends. The length of the CDR3 is 14 residues. Germline values: CDR1 MNHEY, CDR2 SVGEGT. This chain's CDR3 is CASIPRLGGETQYF. The CDR3 nucleotides read TGTGCCAGCATCCCTAGACTAGGGGGAGAGACCCAGTACTTC.

Notes on this clonotype: This sequence is one base from a far larger clone and is likely a read error. The chain has TRBV6-1 and TRBJ1-4; TRBD1 matches at 10 bases. Germline V gene data show CDR1 as MNHNS and CDR2 as SASEGT. The ends lost 4 bases at V and 8 bases at J; junction bases unmatched: 10. The CDR3 runs to 16 residues. CDR3 region: CASSAPVTGGREKLFF. CDR3 coding DNA: TGTGCCAGCAGTGCCCCCGTGACAGGGGGCCGGGAAAAACTGTTTTTT.

There are a few counts of this clonotype. This clone may be a read error of a much larger clone one base away. The chain combines TRBV24-1 with TRBJ2-1, with TRBD1 matching over 9 bases. The CDR3 length is 16 residues. Germline values: CDR1 KGHDR, CDR2 SFDVKD. CDR3 DNA sequence: TGTGCCACCAGTGATCAGAACTACAGGGGGCGAAATGAGCAGTCCTTC. Its translation: CATSDQNYRGRNEQSF.

The V gene is TRBV27, the J gene TRBJ2-2; tentatively, D is TRBD2 (6 bases). Trimming shortened V by 9 bases and J by 6 bases, and 20 bases separated the two germline ends. Germline V gene lookup returns CDR1 MNHEY and CDR2 SMNVEV (reference sequence). This CDR3 contains 15 residues. The CDR3 nucleotides are TGTGCCAGTATCCAGACTAGTCAAGGGGCCGGGGAGCTGTTTTTT. This encodes CASIQTSQGAGELFF.

The sample holds many counts of this clonotype. The V call is TRBV2, the J call TRBJ1-2; tentatively, D is TRBD1 (5 bases). The germline V and J ends were trimmed by 4 bases and 3 bases, with 9 bases remaining between them. The CDR3 length is 13 residues. The V gene's germline CDR1 is SNHLY and CDR2 FYNNEI. The CDR3 nucleotides read TGTGCCAGCAGTGTAGCCAGGGACTATGGCTACACCTTC. This gives the protein CASSVARDYGYTF.

Comments on this clonotype: This sequence is one base from a far larger clone and is likely a read error. The gene calls are TRBV6-1 and TRBJ2-3, with D hard to call. The V end lost 3 bases, the J end lost 2 bases, and 9 bases lay between the germline ends. The CDR3 extends over 14 amino acids. From germline, CDR1 is MNHNS and CDR2 SASEGT. The CDR3 loop is CASSDSAFTDTQYF. CDR3 DNA sequence: TGTGCCAGCAGTGACTCTGCATTCACAGATACGCAGTATTTT.

As DNA, the CDR3 is TGTGCCAGCAGTTACCCCGGTGGGGGCACTGAAGCTTTCTTT. Amino acids: CASSYPGGGTEAFF. The chain recombines TRBV6-5 with TRBJ1-1, with TRBD1 as a possible D gene (5 bases). The CDR3 covers 14 residues. The V gene's germline CDR1 is MNHEY and CDR2 SVGAGI. The V gene lost 2 bases and the J gene lost 4 bases, with 11 bases spanning the gap.

This clonotype has at least ten counts. The chain uses TRBV15 and TRBJ2-2; the match to TRBD2 covers 7 bases. This CDR3 has 18 amino acids. In germline, CDR1 is LNHNV, CDR2 YYDKDF (reference sequence). Unmatched junction bases numbered 16, after V lost 3 bases and J lost 6 bases. CDR3 region: CATSSHSGDYLRAGELFF. Here the CDR3 DNA reads TGTGCCACCAGCAGCCATTCGGGGGACTACCTTAGGGCCGGGGAGCTGTTTTTT.

A remark on this clonotype: One junction end disagrees with the germline gene, perhaps due to a read error. The DNA of the CDR3 is TGTGCCAGCAGTTTACTCAGGGAATGGGCCTCTGGGGCCACCGTCCTGACTTTC. Its protein is CASSLLREWASGATVLTF. The V gene is TRBV28, the J gene TRBJ2-6; possible D gene TRBD1, 5 bases. The CDR3 runs to 18 residues. CDR1 and CDR2 (germline): MDHEN, SYDVKM.

This clonotype was picked up many times. The genes are TRBV3-1 and TRBJ1-5, with D unresolved. V was shortened by 4 bases and J by 5 bases, with 9 bases between the two germline ends. The CDR3 covers 13 residues. The germline V gene encodes CDR1 LGHDT and CDR2 YNNKEL (reference sequence). This chain's CDR3 is CASSLGLDQPQHF. As DNA, the CDR3 is TGTGCCAGCAGCCTAGGACTCGATCAGCCCCAGCATTTT.

Of note for this clonotype: A clone one base away is much larger, so this may be a read error. The CDR3 ends on some other residue instead of the conserved phenylalanine or tryptophan, so this is likely a read error. The V gene is TRBV7-9, the J gene TRBJ1-2, with 8 bases matching TRBD1. CDR1 and CDR2 from the germline V gene are SEHNR and FQNEAQ (reference sequence). The CDR3 contains 13 residues. V was clipped by 5 bases and J by 6 bases; unmatched bases: 5. For the CDR3, the DNA is TGTGCCAGCAGCCGGACAGGGAGCAATGGCTACACCCTC. Protein: CASSRTGSNGYTL.

This clonotype has a count of ten or more. The chain combines TRBV19 with TRBJ1-2, with 11 bases that match TRBD1. The J segment lost 0 bases and the V segment lost 6 bases, leaving 15 bases of the junction unmatched. Per germline, CDR1 LNHDA and CDR2 SQIVND (reference sequence). The CDR3 length is 19 residues. The CDR3 loop reads CASRVSNTGTGGPNYGYTF. In DNA form, the CDR3 reads TGTGCCAGTAGGGTTTCTAATACCGGGACAGGGGGACCTAACTATGGCTACACCTTC.